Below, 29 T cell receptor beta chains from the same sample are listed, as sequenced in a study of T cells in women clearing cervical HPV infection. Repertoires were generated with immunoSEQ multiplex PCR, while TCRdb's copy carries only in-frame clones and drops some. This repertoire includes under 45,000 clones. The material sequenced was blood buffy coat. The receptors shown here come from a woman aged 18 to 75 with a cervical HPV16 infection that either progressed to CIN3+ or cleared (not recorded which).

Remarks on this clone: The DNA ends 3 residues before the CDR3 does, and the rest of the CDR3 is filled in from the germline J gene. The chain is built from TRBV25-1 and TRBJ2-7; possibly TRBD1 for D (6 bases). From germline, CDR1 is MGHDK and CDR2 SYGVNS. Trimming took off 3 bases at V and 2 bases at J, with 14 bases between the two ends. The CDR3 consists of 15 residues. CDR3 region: CASSDAGDPTYEQYF. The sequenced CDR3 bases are TGTGCCAGCAGTGATGCAGGGGACCCTACCTACGAG.

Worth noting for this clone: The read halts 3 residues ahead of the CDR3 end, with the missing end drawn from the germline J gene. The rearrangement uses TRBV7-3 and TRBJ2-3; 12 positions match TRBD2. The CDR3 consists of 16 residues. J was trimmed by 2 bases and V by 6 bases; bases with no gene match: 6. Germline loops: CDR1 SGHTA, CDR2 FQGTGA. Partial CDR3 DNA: TGTGCCAGCAGACCCAGGACTAGCGGGATCACAGATACG. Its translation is CASRPRTSGITDT. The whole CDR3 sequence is CASRPRTSGITDTQYF.

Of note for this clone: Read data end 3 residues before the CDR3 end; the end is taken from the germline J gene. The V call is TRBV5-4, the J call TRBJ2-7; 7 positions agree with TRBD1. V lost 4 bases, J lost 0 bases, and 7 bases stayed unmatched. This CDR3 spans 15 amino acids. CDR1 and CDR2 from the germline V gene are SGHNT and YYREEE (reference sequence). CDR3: CASSGPGTASYEQYF. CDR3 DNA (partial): TGTGCCAGCAGCGGACCCGGGACAGCCTCCTACGAG. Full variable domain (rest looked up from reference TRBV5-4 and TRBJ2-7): ETGVTQSPTHLIKTRGQQVTLRCSSQSGHNTVSWYQQALGQGPQFIFQYYREEENGRGNFPPRFSGLQFPNYSSELNVNALELDDSALYLCASSGPGTASYEQYFGPGTRLTVT.

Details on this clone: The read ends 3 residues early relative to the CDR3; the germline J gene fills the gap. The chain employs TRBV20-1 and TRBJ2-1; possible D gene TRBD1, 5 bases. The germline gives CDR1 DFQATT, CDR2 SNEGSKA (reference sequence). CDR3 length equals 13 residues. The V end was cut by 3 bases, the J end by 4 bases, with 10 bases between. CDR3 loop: CSASQGVYNEQFF. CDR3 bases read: TGCAGTGCTAGCCAAGGGGTTTACAATGAG.

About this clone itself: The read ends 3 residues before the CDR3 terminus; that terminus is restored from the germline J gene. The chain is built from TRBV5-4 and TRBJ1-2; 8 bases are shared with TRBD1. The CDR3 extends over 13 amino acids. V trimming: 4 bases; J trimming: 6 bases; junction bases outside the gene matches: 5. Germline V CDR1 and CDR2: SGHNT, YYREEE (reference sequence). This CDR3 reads CASSPQGAHGYTF. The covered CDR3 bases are TGTGCCAGCAGCCCCCAGGGGGCGCATGGC.

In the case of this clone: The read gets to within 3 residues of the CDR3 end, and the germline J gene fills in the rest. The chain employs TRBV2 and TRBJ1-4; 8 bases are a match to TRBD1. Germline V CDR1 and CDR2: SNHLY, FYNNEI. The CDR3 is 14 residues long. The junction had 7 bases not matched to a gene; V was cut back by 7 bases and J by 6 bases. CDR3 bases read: TGTGCCAGCATGACAGGGGCTTCTGATGAAAAA. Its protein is CASMTGASDEK. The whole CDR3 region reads CASMTGASDEKLFF.

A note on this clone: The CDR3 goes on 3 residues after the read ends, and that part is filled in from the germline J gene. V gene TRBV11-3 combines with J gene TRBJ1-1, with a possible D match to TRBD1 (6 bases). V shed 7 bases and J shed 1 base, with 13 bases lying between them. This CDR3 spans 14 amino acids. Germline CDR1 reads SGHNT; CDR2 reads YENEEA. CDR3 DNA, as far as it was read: TGTGCCAGCACCCCAGGGGACCCGAACACTGAA. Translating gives CASTPGDPNTE. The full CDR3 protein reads CASTPGDPNTEAFF.

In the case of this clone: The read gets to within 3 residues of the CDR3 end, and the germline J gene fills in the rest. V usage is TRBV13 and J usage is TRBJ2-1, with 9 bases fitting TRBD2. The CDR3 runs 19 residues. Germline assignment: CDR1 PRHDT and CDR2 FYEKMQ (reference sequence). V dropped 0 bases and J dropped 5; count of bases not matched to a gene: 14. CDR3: CASSLGRGGLAGTNNEQFF. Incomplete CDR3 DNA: TGTGCCAGCAGCTTAGGTCGGGGAGGGCTAGCGGGGACTAACAATGAG.

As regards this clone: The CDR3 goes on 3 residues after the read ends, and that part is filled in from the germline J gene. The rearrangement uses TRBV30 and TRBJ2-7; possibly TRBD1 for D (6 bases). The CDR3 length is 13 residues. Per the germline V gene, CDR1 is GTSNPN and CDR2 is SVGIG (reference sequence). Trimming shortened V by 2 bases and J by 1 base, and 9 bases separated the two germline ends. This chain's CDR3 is CAWSPQGSYEQYF. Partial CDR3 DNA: TGTGCCTGGAGTCCTCAGGGGTCCTACGAG.

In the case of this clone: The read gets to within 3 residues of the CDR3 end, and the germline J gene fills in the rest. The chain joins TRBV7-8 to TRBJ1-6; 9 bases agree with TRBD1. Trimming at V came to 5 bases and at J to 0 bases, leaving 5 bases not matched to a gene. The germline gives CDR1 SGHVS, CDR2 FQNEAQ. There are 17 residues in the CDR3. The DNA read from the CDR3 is TGTGCCAGCAGCCGCGGGACAGGGAGCTCCTATAATTCACCC. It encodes CASSRGTGSSYNSP. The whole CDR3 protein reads CASSRGTGSSYNSPLHF. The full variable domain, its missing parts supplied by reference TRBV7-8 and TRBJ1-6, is GAGVSQSPRYKVAKRGQDVALRCDPISGHVSLFWYQQALGQGPEFLTYFQNEAQLDKSGLPSDRFFAERPEGSVSTLKIQRTQQEDSAVYLCASSRGTGSSYNSPLHFGNGTRLTVT.

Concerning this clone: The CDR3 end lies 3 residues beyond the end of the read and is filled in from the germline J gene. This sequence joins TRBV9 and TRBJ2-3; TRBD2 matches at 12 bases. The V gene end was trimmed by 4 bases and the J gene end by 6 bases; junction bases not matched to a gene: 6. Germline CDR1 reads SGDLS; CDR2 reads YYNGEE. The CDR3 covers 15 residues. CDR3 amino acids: CASSPRTSGVDTQYF. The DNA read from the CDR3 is TGTGCCAGCAGCCCTCGGACTAGCGGGGTTGATACG. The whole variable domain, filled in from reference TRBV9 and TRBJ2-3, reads DSGVTQTPKHLITATGQRVTLRCSPRSGDLSVYWYQQSLDQGLQFLIQYYNGEERAKGNILERFSAQQFPDLHSELNLSSLELGDSALYFCASSPRTSGVDTQYFGPGTRLTVL.

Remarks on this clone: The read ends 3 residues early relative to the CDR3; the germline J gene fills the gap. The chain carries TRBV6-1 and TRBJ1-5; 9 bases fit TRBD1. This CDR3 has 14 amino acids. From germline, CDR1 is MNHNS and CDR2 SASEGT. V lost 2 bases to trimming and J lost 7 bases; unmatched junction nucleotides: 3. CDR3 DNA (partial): TGTGCCAGCAGTGAAACAGGGGGCAGCCAGCCC. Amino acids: CASSETGGSQP. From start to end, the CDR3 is CASSETGGSQPQHF.

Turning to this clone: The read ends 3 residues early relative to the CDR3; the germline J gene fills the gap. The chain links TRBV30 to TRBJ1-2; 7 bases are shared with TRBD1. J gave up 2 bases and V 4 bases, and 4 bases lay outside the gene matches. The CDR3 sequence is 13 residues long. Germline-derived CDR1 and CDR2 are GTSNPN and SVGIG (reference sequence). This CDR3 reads CAWTPGQNYGYTF. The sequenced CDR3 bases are TGTGCCTGGACCCCGGGACAGAACTATGGC. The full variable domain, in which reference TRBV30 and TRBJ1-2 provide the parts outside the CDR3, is SQTIHQWPATLVQPVGSPLSLECTVEGTSNPNLYWYRQAAGRGLQLLFYSVGIGQISSEVPQNLSASRPQDRQFILSSKKLLLSDSGFYLCAWTPGQNYGYTFGSGTRLTVV.

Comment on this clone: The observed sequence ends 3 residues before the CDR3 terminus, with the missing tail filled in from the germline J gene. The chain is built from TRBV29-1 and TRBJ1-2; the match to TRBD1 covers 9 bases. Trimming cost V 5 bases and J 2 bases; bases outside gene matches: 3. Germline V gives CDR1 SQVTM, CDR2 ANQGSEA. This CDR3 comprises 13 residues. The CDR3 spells CSVSGTGNYGYTF. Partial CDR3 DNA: TGCAGCGTTTCCGGGACAGGGAACTATGGC.

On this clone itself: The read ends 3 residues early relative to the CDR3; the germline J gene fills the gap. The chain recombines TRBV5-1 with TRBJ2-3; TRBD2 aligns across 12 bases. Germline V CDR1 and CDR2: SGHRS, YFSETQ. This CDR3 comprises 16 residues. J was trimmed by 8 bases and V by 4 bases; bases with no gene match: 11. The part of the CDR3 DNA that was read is TGCGCCAGCAGCGATGGGGCTAGCGGGGGGGCCGGTACG. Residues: CASSDGASGGAGT. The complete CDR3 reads CASSDGASGGAGTQYF.

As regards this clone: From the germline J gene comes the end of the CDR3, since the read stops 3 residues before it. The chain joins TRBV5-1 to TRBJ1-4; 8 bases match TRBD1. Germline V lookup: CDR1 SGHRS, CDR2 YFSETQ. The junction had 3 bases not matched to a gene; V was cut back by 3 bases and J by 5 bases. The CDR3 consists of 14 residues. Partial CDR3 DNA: TGCGCCAGCAGCTCACAGGGGGTCAATGAAAAA. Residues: CASSSQGVNEK. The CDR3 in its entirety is CASSSQGVNEKLFF. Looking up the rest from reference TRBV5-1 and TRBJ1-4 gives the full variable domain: KAGVTQTPRYLIKTRGQQVTLSCSPISGHRSVSWYQQTPGQGLQFLFEYFSETQRNKGNFPGRFSGRQFSNSRSEMNVSTLELGDSALYLCASSSQGVNEKLFFGSGTQLSVL.

The CDR3 loop reads CSARGQGGTEAFF. The covered CDR3 bases are TGCAGTGCTAGAGGGCAGGGGGGCACTGAA. V usage is TRBV20-1 and J usage is TRBJ1-1, with 7 bases matching TRBD1. The read ends 3 residues before the CDR3 terminus; that terminus is restored from the germline J gene. V shed 1 base, J shed 4 bases, and the junction held 3 bases outside the gene matches. CDR3 length equals 13 residues. Germline V gene data show CDR1 as DFQATT and CDR2 as SNEGSKA (reference sequence).

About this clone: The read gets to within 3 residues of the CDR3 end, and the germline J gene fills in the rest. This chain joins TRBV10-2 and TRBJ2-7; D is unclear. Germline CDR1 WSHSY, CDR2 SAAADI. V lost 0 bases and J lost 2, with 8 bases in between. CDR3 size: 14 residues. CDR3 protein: CASSESRGTYEQYF. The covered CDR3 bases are TGCGCCAGCAGTGAGTCCAGAGGTACCTACGAG.

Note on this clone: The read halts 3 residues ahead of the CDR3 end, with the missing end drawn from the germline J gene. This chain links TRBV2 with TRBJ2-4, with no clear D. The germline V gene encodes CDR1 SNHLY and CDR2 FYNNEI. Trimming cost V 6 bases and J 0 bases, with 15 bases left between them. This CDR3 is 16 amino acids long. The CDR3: CASRYSFSLAKNIQYF. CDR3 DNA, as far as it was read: TGTGCCAGCAGGTACAGCTTCTCTCTAGCCAAAAACATT.

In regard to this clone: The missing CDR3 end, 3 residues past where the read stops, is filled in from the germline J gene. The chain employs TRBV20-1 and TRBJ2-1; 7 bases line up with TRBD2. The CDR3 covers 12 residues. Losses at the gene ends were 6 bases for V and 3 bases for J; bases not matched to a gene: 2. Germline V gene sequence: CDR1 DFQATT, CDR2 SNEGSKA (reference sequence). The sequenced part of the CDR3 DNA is TGCAGTGCGCGCGGGGGCTACAATGAG. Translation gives CSARGGYNE. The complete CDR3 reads CSARGGYNEQFF.

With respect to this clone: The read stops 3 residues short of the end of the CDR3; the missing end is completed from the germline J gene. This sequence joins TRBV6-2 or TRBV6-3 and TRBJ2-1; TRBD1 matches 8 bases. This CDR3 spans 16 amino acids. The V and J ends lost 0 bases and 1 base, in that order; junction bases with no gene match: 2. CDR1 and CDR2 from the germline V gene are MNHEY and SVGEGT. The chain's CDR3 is CASSYSTGESYNEQFF. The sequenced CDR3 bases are TGTGCCAGCAGTTACTCGACAGGGGAATCCTACAATGAG.

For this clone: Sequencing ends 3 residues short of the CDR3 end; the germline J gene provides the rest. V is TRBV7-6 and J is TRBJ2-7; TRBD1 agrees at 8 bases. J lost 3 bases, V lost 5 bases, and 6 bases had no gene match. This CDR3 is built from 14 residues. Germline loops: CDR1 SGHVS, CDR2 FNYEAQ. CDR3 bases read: TGTGCCAGCAGCCCGGGACAGGCCTTCTACGAG. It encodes CASSPGQAFYE. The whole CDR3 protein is CASSPGQAFYEQYF.

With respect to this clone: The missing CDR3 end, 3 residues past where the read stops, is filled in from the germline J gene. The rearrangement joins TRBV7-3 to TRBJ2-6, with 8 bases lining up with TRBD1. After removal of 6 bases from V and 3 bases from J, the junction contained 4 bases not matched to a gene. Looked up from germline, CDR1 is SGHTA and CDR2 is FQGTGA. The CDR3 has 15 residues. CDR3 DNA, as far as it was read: TGTGCCAGCAGTCTGACAGGGGATGGGGCCAACGTC. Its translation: CASSLTGDGANV. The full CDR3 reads CASSLTGDGANVLTF.

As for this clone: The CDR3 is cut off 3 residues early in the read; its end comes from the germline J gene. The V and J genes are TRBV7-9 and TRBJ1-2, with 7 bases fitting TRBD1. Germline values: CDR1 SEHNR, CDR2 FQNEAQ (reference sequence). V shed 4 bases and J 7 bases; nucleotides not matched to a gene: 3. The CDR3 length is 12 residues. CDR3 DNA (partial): TGTGCCAGCAGCTCTGACAGGGTTGGC. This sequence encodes CASSSDRVG. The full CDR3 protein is CASSSDRVGYTF.

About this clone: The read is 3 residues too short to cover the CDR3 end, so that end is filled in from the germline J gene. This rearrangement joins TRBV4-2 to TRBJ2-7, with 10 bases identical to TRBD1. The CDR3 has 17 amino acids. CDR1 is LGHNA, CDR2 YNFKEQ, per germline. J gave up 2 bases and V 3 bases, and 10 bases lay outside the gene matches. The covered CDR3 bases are TGTGCCAGCAGCCAGCCGACAGGGGGCCTCACTACCTACGAG. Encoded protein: CASSQPTGGLTTYE. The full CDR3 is CASSQPTGGLTTYEQYF.

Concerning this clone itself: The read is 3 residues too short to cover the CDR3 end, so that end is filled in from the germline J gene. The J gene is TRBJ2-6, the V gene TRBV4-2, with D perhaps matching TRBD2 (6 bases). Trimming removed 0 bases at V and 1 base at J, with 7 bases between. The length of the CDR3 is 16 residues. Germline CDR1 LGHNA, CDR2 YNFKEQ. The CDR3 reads CASSQEGGSGANVLTF. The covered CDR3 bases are TGTGCCAGCAGCCAAGAAGGAGGGTCTGGGGCCAACGTC.

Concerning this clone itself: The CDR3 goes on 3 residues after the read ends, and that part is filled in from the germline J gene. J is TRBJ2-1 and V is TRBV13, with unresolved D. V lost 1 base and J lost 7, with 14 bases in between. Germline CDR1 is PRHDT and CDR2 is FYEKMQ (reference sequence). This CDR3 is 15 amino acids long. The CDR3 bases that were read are TGTGCCAGCAGCTTAGCGGCAGGCCCGAGGAATGAG. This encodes CASSLAAGPRNE. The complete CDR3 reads CASSLAAGPRNEQFF.

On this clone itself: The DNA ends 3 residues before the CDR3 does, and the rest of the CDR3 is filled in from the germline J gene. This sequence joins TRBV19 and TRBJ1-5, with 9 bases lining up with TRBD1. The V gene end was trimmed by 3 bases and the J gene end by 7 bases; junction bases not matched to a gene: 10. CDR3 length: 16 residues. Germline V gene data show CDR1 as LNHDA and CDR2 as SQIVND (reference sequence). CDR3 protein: CASSIPGQGARQPQHF. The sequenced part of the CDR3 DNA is TGTGCCAGTAGTATCCCGGGACAGGGCGCAAGGCAGCCC.

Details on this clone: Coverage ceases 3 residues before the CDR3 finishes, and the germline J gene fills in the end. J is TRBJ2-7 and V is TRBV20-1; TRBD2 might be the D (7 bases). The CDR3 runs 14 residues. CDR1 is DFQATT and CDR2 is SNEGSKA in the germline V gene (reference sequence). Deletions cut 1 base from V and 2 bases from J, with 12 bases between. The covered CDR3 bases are TGCAGTGCTAGAGGCGAGGGGGGGGCCTACGAG. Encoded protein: CSARGEGGAYE. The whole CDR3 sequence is CSARGEGGAYEQYF.